This T cell receptor beta chain was observed in a study of cytomegalovirus exposure and HLA in healthy donors. With 60 Vbeta and 13 Jbeta primers, the PCR was carried out. Repertoires were generated with immunoSEQ multiplex PCR, while TCRdb's copy carries only in-frame clones and drops some. This table holds around 87,000 clones, 81% found once. The CDR3 has 12 amino acids. This chain links TRBV1 with TRBJ1-2. TRBV1 is flagged as a pseudogene. The sequenced sample consisted of PBMCs. The clonotype was recovered from a girl aged 2-10 years in good health and CMV-seropositive. The CDR3 protein is CTSSNFAYGYTF. The CDR3 nucleotides are TGCACCAGCAGCAACTTCGCATATGGCTACACCTTC.